What follows are 12 T cell receptor beta chains derived from one specimen sequenced in a study of spatial heterogeneity in lung cancer. The study, taken as a whole, reports: Mutation counts in tumors were tracked by counts of expanded intratumoral alpha and beta TCRs.

Time point noted: sample taken at primary tumor resection. These TCRs' antigens remain unknown. One entry per CDR3 protein, called by TCRdb with MiXCR from the 5' RACE reads. The sample lists several thousand distinct CDR3 sequences, 3.9% occurring once. Sample: lung tumor tissue, taken at surgery. The receptors derive from a female donor with early-stage non-small cell lung cancer.

This clonotype was detected many times. The chain carries TRBV10-3 and TRBJ2-3; no reliable D call. CDR3 length: 14 amino acids. Germline values: CDR1 ENHRY, CDR2 SYGVKD. The V and J ends lost 3 bases and 4 bases respectively, with 11 bases between them. The chain's CDR3 is CAISEGGLADTQYF. The CDR3 DNA follows: TGTGCCATCAGTGAAGGCGGATTGGCAGATACGCAGTATTTT.

The rearrangement links TRBV29-1 to TRBJ1-1; D uncertain. This CDR3 contains 13 residues. Trimming cost V 7 bases and J 0 bases, with 12 bases left between them. Germline assignment: CDR1 SQVTM and CDR2 ANQGSEA. CDR3 coding DNA: TGCAGCGCCGAGACAAACATGAACACTGAAGCTTTCTTT. This gives the protein CSAETNMNTEAFF.

A note on this clonotype: At one boundary the junction diverges from the germline segment, which might be a read error. The chain links TRBV10-1 to TRBJ2-7; no clear D gene. This CDR3 contains 14 residues. CDR1 WNHNN and CDR2 SYGVQD come from the germline V gene (reference sequence). CDR3 DNA: TGTGCCATCAGTGAGTCGAATGCAGCCTACGAGCAGTACTTC. It yields the protein CAISESNAAYEQYF.

By sample fraction, this clonotype is medium-sized. This chain joins TRBV5-1 and TRBJ1-4; possible D gene TRBD1, 5 bases. The CDR3 has 16 amino acids. Germline CDR1 SGHRS, CDR2 YFSETQ. Trimming took off 5 bases at V and 0 bases at J, with 14 bases between the two ends. The CDR3 sequence is CASSTGTVATNEKLFF. The CDR3 bases are TGCGCCAGCAGTACCGGGACCGTTGCAACTAATGAAAAACTGTTTTTT.

This clonotype is labeled medium-sized. CDR3 sequence reads: CASSRQAPTTGANVLTF. DNA of the CDR3: TGTGCCAGCAGCAGACAGGCCCCGACCACTGGGGCCAACGTCCTGACTTTC. The chain employs TRBV7-9 and TRBJ2-6, with D perhaps matching TRBD1 (6 bases). The CDR3 extends over 17 amino acids. Trimming left V 5 bases short and J 2 bases short, with 16 bases between. The germline CDR1 and CDR2 sequences are SEHNR and FQNEAQ (reference sequence).

This clonotype showed up many times. V usage is TRBV7-3 and J usage is TRBJ2-1, with TRBD1 matching 9 bases. The V gene end was trimmed by 4 bases and the J gene end by 7 bases; junction bases not matched to a gene: 8. Germline V gene sequence: CDR1 SGHTA, CDR2 FQGTGA. This CDR3 has 15 amino acids. The CDR3 DNA sequence: TGTGCCAGCAGCTATAAGGGGGGGACAGGGAATGAGCAGTTCTTC. Translating it yields CASSYKGGTGNEQFF.

The V and J genes are TRBV12-3 or TRBV12-4 and TRBJ2-5; D unresolved. The CDR3 totals 12 residues. V dropped 2 bases and J dropped 9 bases, with 10 bases sitting between them. The CDR3 protein is CASSLRDTPQYF. The CDR3 region has the DNA TGTGCCAGCAGTTTAAGGGATACTCCCCAGTACTTC.

Within the sample, this clonotype is medium-sized. This chain links TRBV12-3 or TRBV12-4 with TRBJ2-3; 8 bases line up with TRBD2. Losses at the gene ends were 6 bases for V and 0 bases for J; bases not matched to a gene: 11. The CDR3 sequence is 17 residues long. The CDR3 DNA is TGTGCCAGCAGCTCGACAGCGGGAGAGGGAAGCACAGATACGCAGTATTTT. Protein product: CASSSTAGEGSTDTQYF.

This clonotype appeared many times. This sequence joins TRBV27 and TRBJ1-1; a weak D match, TRBD1 (5 bases). Trimming took off 3 bases at V and 4 bases at J, with 18 bases between the two ends. This CDR3 region has 16 residues. Germline CDR1 and CDR2: MNHEY and SMNVEV (reference sequence). This chain's CDR3 is CASSFGATEVSTEAFF. CDR3 sequence (DNA): TGTGCCAGCAGTTTCGGGGCAACCGAGGTTAGCACTGAAGCTTTCTTT.

In its sample, this clonotype is medium-sized. The V and J genes are TRBV20-1 and TRBJ2-1; weak D call: TRBD2 (7 bases). There are 14 residues in the CDR3. Germline assignment: CDR1 DFQATT and CDR2 SNEGSKA (reference sequence). The ends were cut back, 6 bases at V and 7 bases at J, with 19 bases in the middle. For the CDR3, the DNA is TGCAGTGCGACAAGGGGGGGCCAGGGAAATGAGCAGTTCTTC. Translation gives CSATRGGQGNEQFF.

In its sample, this clonotype ranks as medium-sized (0.01 to 0.1%). An end of the junction does not agree with germline; a read error may underlie this. The V call is TRBV7-7, the J call TRBJ2-5, with 11 positions matching TRBD2. The CDR3 is 15 residues long. CDR1 SSHAT and CDR2 FNYEAQ come from the germline V gene (reference sequence). The CDR3 reads CASSKLAGVGETQYF. CDR3 nucleotides: TGTGCTAGCAGCAAACTAGCGGGAGTGGGGGAGACCCAGTACTTC.

This clonotype is medium-sized (0.01 to 0.1%) in the sample. The gene calls are TRBV4-2 and TRBJ1-6; a possible D gene is TRBD1 (5 bases). Germline CDR1 and CDR2: LGHNA and YNFKEQ. This CDR3 comprises 15 residues. Trimming stripped 3 bases from V and 10 bases from J, with 16 bases between. In DNA, the CDR3 is TGTGCCAGCAGCCAGACACCCGCAGGGTTCTCACCCCTCCACTTT. Its translation: CASSQTPAGFSPLHF.